A single sample is the source of the 12 T cell receptor beta chains below, sequenced in a study of cytomegalovirus exposure and HLA in healthy donors. A multiplex PCR was run with 60 Vbeta primers and 13 Jbeta primers. This table comes from immunoSEQ multiplex PCR, and its TCRdb copy is limited to in-frame clones, with some not included. This sample's table reports some 130,000 clones. Specimen: PBMCs. These receptors came from a woman aged 40 to 55 in good health and CMV-seropositive.

V and J are TRBV9 and TRBJ2-6; 8 bases agree with TRBD1. Germline CDR1 SGDLS, CDR2 YYNGEE. The CDR3 runs to 17 residues. With 3 bases clipped from V and 0 bases from J, the junction kept 5 bases outside the gene matches. The CDR3: CASSEDRAPSGANVLTF. CDR3 nucleotides: TGTGCCAGCAGCGAGGACAGGGCCCCCTCTGGGGCCAACGTCCTGACTTTC.

This chain links TRBV6-1 with TRBJ1-5; maybe TRBD1 (6 bases). CDR3 length: 15 residues. Trimming stripped 2 bases from V and 10 bases from J, with 18 bases between. The germline V gene encodes CDR1 MNHNS and CDR2 SASEGT. Here the CDR3 DNA reads TGTGCCAGCAGTGAACGGAGCGGGACATGGGGTCCCCAGCATTTT. Amino acids: CASSERSGTWGPQHF.

CDR3: CASSFQGGASYEQYF. The CDR3 DNA reads TGTGCCAGCAGCTTCCAAGGTGGGGCCTCCTACGAGCAGTACTTC. V and J are TRBV13 and TRBJ2-7, with a tentative D call TRBD1 (5 bases). V gave up 3 bases and J gave up 0 bases, with 12 bases separating them. The CDR3 contains 15 residues. CDR1 is PRHDT and CDR2 is FYEKMQ in the germline V gene (reference sequence).

The CDR3: CASSFFPGQGGEQYF. CDR3 nucleotide sequence: TGTGCCAGCAGCTTTTTCCCGGGACAGGGTGGGGAGCAGTACTTC. This rearrangement joins TRBV7-9 to TRBJ2-7, with 9 nucleotides matching TRBD1. Germline V lookup: CDR1 SEHNR, CDR2 FQNEAQ (reference sequence). This CDR3 is built from 15 residues. V shed 3 bases, J shed 7 bases, and the junction held 10 bases outside the gene matches.

CDR3 coding DNA: TGTGCCAGCAGCCCTAGCGGGAGGGCCTTAGATACGCAGTATTTT. The encoded protein is CASSPSGRALDTQYF. The V and J genes are TRBV5-6 and TRBJ2-3, with 12 bases aligning to TRBD2. The CDR3 has 15 amino acids. Germline V gene data show CDR1 as SGHDT and CDR2 as YYEEEE. V gave up 4 bases and J gave up 5 bases; unmatched junction bases: 5.

J is TRBJ2-7 and V is TRBV30, with D possibly being TRBD2 (7 bases). This CDR3 contains 12 residues. Trimming left V 8 bases short and J 6 bases short, with 17 bases between. The V gene's germline CDR1 is GTSNPN and CDR2 SVGIG (reference sequence). The CDR3 coding sequence is TGTGCCGGGTACGGACTAGGGGGCGAGCAGTACTTC. Amino acids: CAGYGLGGEQYF.

The chain uses TRBV4-2 and TRBJ2-1; D is perhaps TRBD2 (6 bases). Germline CDR1 and CDR2: LGHNA and YNFKEQ. CDR3 length equals 14 residues. V was cut by 2 bases and J by 9 bases, with 14 bases left in between. CDR3 region: CASSQRTTAVEQFF. CDR3 bases: TGTGCCAGCAGCCAAAGGACTACCGCGGTTGAGCAGTTCTTC.

The V gene is TRBV5-6, the J gene TRBJ2-6; the match to TRBD2 covers 7 bases. Germline values: CDR1 SGHDT, CDR2 YYEEEE. The CDR3 has 17 amino acids. J lost 0 bases, V lost 2 bases, and 5 bases had no gene match. CDR3 coding DNA: TGTGCCAGCAGCTTTCTAGCGGTCTACTCTGGGGCCAACGTCCTGACTTTC. The encoded protein is CASSFLAVYSGANVLTF.

The V and J genes are TRBV19 and TRBJ1-1, with 7 bases that match TRBD1. With 3 bases clipped from V and 1 base from J, the junction kept 2 bases outside the gene matches. The germline V gene encodes CDR1 LNHDA and CDR2 SQIVND (reference sequence). This CDR3 is 14 amino acids long. The CDR3 sequence is CASSIQGGNTEAFF. DNA of the CDR3: TGTGCCAGTAGTATTCAGGGGGGGAACACTGAAGCTTTCTTT.

The genes are TRBV7-8 and TRBJ2-2; weak D call: TRBD1 (6 bases). Deletions cut 1 base from V and 4 bases from J, with 16 bases between. Germline V lookup: CDR1 SGHVS, CDR2 FQNEAQ. The CDR3 spans 17 residues. This CDR3 reads CASSLDGRGSVTGELFF. CDR3 DNA: TGTGCCAGCAGCTTAGATGGCAGGGGATCGGTCACCGGGGAGCTGTTTTTT.

V is TRBV5-6 and J is TRBJ2-3; a weak D match, TRBD2 (7 bases). The CDR3 spans 14 residues. V was cut by 4 bases and J by 5 bases, with 14 bases left in between. The germline V gene has CDR1 SGHDT and CDR2 YYEEEE. CDR3 loop: CASSVRGGGDTQYF. DNA of the CDR3: TGTGCCAGCAGCGTCCGCGGGGGCGGAGATACGCAGTATTTT.

The rearrangement links TRBV6-1 to TRBJ2-1, with TRBD2 matching 11 bases. V shed 0 bases and J 9 bases; nucleotides not matched to a gene: 10. This CDR3 has 17 residues. Germline CDR1 reads MNHNS; CDR2 reads SASEGT. The CDR3 coding sequence is TGTGCCAGCAGTGAAGCGCTATCTAGCGGGAGGAGGGCTGAGCAGTTCTTC. It yields the protein CASSEALSSGRRAEQFF.